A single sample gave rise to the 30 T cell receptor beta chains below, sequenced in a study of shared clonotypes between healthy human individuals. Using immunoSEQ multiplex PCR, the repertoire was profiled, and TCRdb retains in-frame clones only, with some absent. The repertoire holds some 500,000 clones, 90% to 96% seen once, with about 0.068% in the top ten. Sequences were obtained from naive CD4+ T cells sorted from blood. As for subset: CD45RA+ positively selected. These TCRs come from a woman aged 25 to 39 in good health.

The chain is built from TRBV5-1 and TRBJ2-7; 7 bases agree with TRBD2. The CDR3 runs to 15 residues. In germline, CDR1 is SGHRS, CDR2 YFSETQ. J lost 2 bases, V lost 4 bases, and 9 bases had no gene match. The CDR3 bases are TGCGCCAGCAGCCGCGCTGGTGGGACTACCTACGAGCAGTACTTC. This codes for CASSRAGGTTYEQYF.

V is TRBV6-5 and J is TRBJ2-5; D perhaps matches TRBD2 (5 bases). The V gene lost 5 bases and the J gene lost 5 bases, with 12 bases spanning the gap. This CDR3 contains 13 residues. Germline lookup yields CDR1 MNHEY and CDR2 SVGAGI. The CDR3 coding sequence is TGTGCCAGCAGTCGCCGGGATCGGGAGACCCAGTACTTC. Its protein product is CASSRRDRETQYF.

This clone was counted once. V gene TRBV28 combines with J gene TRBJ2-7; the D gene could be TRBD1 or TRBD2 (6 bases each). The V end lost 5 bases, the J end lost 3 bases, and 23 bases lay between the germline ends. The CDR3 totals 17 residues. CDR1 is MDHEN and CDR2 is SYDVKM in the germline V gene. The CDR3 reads CASSLVAQGTAGYEQYF. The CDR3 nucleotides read TGTGCCAGCAGTCTAGTCGCCCAGGGGACTGCAGGCTACGAGCAGTACTTC.

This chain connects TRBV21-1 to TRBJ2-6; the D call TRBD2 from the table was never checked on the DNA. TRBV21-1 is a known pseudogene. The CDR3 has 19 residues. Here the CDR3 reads CASSKGRGLQNSGANVLTF. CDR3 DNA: TGTGCCAGCAGCAAAGGGCGGGGGCTGCAAAACTCTGGGGCCAACGTCCTGACTTTC.

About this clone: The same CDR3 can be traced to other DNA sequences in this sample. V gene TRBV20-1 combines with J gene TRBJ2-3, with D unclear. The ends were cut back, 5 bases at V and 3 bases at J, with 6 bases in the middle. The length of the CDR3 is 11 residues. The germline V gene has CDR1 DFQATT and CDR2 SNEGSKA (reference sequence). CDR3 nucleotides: TGCAGTGCTCGATTAACAGATACGCAGTATTTT. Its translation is CSARLTDTQYF.

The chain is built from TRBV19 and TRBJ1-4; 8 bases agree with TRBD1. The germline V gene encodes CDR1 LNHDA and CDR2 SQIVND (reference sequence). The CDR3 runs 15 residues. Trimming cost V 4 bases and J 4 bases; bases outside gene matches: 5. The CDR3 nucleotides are TGTGCCAGTAGTAATACAGGGGGTATTAATGAAAAACTGTTTTTT. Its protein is CASSNTGGINEKLFF.

The DNA for the CDR3 is TGTGCCAGCTCACCCAACCGGGGTACCGGGGAGCTGTTTTTT. Its protein product is CASSPNRGTGELFF. This chain joins TRBV18 and TRBJ2-2; TRBD2 might be the D (5 bases). V lost 3 bases, J lost 5 bases, and 10 bases lay in between. CDR3 length: 14 amino acids. CDR1 and CDR2 from the germline V gene are KGHSH and LQKENI. Using reference TRBV18 and TRBJ2-2 for the parts outside the CDR3, the full variable domain is NAGVMQNPRHLVRRRGQEARLRCSPMKGHSHVYWYRQLPEEGLKFMVYLQKENIIDESGMPKERFSAEFPKEGPSILRIQQVVRGDSAAYFCASSPNRGTGELFFGEGSRLTVL.

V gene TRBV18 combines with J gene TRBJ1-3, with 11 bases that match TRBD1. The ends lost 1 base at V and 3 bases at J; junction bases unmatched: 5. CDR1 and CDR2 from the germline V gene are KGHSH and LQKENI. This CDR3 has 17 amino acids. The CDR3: CASSPRTGGAVGNTIYF. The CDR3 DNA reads TGTGCCAGCTCACCACGGACAGGGGGCGCGGTTGGAAACACCATATATTTT.

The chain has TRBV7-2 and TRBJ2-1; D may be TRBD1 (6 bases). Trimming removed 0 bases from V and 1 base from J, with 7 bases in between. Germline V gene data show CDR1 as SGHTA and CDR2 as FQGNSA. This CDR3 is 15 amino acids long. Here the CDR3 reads CASSLARGSYNEQFF. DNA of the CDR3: TGTGCCAGCAGCTTAGCGAGGGGGTCCTACAATGAGCAGTTCTTC.

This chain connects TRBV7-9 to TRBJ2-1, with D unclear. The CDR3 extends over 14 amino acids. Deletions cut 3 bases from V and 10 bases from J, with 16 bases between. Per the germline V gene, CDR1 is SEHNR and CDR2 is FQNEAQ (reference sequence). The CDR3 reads CASSFETSRPEQFF. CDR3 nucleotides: TGTGCCAGCAGCTTTGAGACTTCACGTCCGGAGCAGTTCTTC.

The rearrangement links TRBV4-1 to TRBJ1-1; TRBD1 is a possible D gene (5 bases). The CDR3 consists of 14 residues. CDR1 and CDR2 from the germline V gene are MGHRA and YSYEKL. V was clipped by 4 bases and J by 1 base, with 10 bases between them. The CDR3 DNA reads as TGCGCCAGCAGCCGCCCGGACAAGAACACTGAAGCTTTCTTT. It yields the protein CASSRPDKNTEAFF.

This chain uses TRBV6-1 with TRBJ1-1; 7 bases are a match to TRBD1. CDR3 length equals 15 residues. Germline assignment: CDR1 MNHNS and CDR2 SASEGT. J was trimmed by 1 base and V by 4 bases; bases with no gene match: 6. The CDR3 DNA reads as TGTGCCAGCAGTGTGGTGACAGGGAAGAACACTGAAGCTTTCTTT. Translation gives CASSVVTGKNTEAFF.

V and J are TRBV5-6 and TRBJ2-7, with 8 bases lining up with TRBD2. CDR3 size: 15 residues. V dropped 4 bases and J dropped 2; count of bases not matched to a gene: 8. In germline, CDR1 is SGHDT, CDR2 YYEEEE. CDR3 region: CASSPMAGGTYEQYF. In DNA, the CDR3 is TGTGCCAGCAGCCCTATGGCGGGAGGTACCTACGAGCAGTACTTC.

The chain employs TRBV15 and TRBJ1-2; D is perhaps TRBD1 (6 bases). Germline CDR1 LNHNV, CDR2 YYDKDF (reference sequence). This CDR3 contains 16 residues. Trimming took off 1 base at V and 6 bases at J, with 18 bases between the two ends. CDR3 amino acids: CATSRGEGHSIHGYTF. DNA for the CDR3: TGTGCCACCAGCAGAGGGGAGGGACACAGTATCCATGGCTACACCTTC.

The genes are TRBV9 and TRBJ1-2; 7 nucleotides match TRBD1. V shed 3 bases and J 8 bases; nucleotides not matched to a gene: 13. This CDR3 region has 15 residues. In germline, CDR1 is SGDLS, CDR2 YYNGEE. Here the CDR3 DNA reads TGTGCCAGCAGCGCAGCGGGACAGTGGGGCTCAGGCTACACCTTC. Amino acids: CASSAAGQWGSGYTF.

CDR3 sequence (DNA): TGTGCCAGCAGTGAACGACTAGCGGGAGCTCAGCAGTACTTC. Translating it yields CASSERLAGAQQYF. The chain combines TRBV25-1 with TRBJ2-5, with 12 bases matching TRBD2. The CDR3 covers 14 residues. V gave up 2 bases and J gave up 11 bases; unmatched junction bases: 6. Germline V CDR1 and CDR2: MGHDK, SYGVNS.

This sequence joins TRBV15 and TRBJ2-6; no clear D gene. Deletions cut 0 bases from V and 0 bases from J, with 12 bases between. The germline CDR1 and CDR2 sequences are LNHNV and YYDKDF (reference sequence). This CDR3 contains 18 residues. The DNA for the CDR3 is TGTGCCACCAGCAGAGACACGGCCTTCTACTCTGGGGCCAACGTCCTGACTTTC. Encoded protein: CATSRDTAFYSGANVLTF.

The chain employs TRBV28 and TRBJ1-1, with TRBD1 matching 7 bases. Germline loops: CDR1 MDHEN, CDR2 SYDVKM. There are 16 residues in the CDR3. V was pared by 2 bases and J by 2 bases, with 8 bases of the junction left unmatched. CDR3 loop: CASSLPFRGPNTEAFF. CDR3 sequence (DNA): TGTGCCAGCAGTTTACCTTTTAGGGGGCCCAACACTGAAGCTTTCTTT.

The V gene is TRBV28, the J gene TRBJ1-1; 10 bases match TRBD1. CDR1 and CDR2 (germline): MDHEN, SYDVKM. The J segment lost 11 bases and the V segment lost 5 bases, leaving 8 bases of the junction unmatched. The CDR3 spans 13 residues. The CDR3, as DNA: TGTGCCAGCAGTCCCAGACAGGGGGCAAAGGCTTTCTTT. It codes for CASSPRQGAKAFF.

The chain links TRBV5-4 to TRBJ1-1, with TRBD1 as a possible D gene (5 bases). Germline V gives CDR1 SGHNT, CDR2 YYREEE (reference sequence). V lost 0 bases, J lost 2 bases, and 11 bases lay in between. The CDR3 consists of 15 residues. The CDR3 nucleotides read TGTGCCAGCAGCTTGGTTGTTGACAGCAACACTGAAGCTTTCTTT. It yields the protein CASSLVVDSNTEAFF.

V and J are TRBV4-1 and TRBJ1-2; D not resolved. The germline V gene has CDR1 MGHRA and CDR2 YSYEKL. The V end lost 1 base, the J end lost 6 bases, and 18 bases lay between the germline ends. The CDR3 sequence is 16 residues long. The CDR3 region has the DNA TGCGCCAGCAGCCAAGGGTGGGCAGGAGGGTATCATGGCTACACCTTC. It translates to CASSQGWAGGYHGYTF.

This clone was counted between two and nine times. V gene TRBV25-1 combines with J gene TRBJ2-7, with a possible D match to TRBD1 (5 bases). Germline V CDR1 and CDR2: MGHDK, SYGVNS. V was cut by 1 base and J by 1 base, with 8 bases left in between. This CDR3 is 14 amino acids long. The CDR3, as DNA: TGTGCCAGCAGTGAATGGGGCGGATCCTACGAGCAGTACTTC. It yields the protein CASSEWGGSYEQYF.

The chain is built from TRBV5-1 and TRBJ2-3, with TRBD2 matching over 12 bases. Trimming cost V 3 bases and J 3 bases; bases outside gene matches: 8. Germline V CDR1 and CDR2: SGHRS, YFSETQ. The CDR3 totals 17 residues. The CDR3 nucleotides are TGCGCCAGCAGCTGGAAGCGGACTAGCGGGACAACAGATACGCAGTATTTT. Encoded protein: CASSWKRTSGTTDTQYF.

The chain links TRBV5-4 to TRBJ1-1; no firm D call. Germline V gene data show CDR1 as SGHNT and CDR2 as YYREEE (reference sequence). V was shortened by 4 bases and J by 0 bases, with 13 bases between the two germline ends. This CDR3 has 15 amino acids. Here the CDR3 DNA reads TGTGCCAGCAGCCGAAACACAGACCTGAACACTGAAGCTTTCTTT. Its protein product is CASSRNTDLNTEAFF.

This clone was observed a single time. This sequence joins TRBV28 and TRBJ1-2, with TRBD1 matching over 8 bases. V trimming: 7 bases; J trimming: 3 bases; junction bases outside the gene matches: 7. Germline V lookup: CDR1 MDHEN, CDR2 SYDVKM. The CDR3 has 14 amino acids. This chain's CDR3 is CASNLDRVYYGYTF. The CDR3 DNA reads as TGTGCCAGCAACCTGGACAGGGTATACTATGGCTACACCTTC.

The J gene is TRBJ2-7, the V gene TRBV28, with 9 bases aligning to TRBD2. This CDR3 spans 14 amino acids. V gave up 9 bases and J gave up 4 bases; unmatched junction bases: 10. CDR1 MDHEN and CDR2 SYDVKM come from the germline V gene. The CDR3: CASYSSGGEYEQYF. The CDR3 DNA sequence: TGTGCCAGTTACAGTAGCGGGGGCGAGTACGAGCAGTACTTC.

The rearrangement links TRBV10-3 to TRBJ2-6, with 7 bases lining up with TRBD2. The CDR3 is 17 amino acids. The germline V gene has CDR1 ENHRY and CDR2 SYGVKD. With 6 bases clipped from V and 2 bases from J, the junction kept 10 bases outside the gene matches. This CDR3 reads CAIRSGTAGAGANVLTF. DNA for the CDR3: TGTGCCATCAGGTCGGGGACGGCGGGGGCTGGGGCCAACGTCCTGACTTTC.

Here the CDR3 DNA reads TGCGCCAGCACCCATTCCGGGACAGGGAGAATTAACTCTGGAAACACCATATATTTT. It yields the protein CASTHSGTGRINSGNTIYF. The chain joins TRBV5-1 to TRBJ1-3; TRBD1 agrees at 9 bases. Trimming took 6 bases from V and 0 from J; bases not matched to a gene: 16. CDR1 and CDR2 from the germline V gene are SGHRS and YFSETQ. The CDR3 totals 19 residues. Supplemented by reference TRBV5-1 and TRBJ1-3, the full variable domain reads KAGVTQTPRYLIKTRGQQVTLSCSPISGHRSVSWYQQTPGQGLQFLFEYFSETQRNKGNFPGRFSGRQFSNSRSEMNVSTLELGDSALYLCASTHSGTGRINSGNTIYFGEGSWLTVV.

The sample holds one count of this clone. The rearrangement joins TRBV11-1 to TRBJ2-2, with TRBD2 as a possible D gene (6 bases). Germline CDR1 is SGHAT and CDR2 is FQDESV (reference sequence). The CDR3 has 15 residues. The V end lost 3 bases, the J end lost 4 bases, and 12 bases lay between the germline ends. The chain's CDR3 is CASSFGGESTGELFF. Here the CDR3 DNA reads TGTGCCAGCAGCTTTGGCGGGGAGTCCACCGGGGAGCTGTTTTTT.

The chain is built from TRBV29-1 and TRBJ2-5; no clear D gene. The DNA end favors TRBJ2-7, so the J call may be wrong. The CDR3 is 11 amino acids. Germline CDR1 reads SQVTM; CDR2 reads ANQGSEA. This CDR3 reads CSVELADEQYF. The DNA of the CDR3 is TGCAGCGTTGAATTAGCTGACGAGCAGTACTTC.